The next 14 T cell receptor beta chains were all read from a single sample in a study of blood T cell repertoires in COVID-19. The repertoire was sequenced with immunoSEQ multiplex PCR; TCRdb's copy has only in-frame clones and lacks some. The sample consists of 120,000 to 150,000 clones, around nine tenths of them appearing once. Sequenced sample: peripheral blood. The source is a human donor in a cohort sampled during active COVID-19.

The V gene is TRBV6-5, the J gene TRBJ2-5; possible D gene TRBD1, 7 bases. The length of the CDR3 is 13 residues. V shed 8 bases and J shed 4 bases, with 14 bases lying between them. The germline V gene has CDR1 MNHEY and CDR2 SVGAGI. CDR3 in DNA: TGTGCCAGCGGGCGGGACAGAAGAGAGACCCAGTACTTC. Translating gives CASGRDRRETQYF.

CDR3 sequence reads: CASSFQGSYEQYF. CDR3 DNA: TGTGCCAGCAGTTTCCAGGGGTCCTACGAGCAGTACTTC. The rearrangement links TRBV12-3 or TRBV12-4 to TRBJ2-7, with D possibly being TRBD1 (6 bases). The V gene lost 3 bases and the J gene lost 1 base, with 7 bases spanning the gap. The CDR3 is made up of 13 amino acids.

V is TRBV5-1 and J is TRBJ1-1; D gene unclear. V was shortened by 3 bases and J by 7 bases, with 13 bases between the two germline ends. Per germline, CDR1 SGHRS and CDR2 YFSETQ. The CDR3 length is 13 residues. CDR3 in DNA: TGCGCCAGCAGCTCCGACGCTAGAGATGAAGCTTTCTTT. This sequence encodes CASSSDARDEAFF.

J is TRBJ2-1 and V is TRBV5-4, with 8 bases identical to TRBD2. Germline V lookup: CDR1 SGHNT, CDR2 YYREEE (reference sequence). With 0 bases clipped from V and 4 bases from J, the junction kept 6 bases outside the gene matches. The CDR3 contains 16 residues. This CDR3 reads CASSLGRGATYNEQFF. In DNA, the CDR3 is TGTGCCAGCAGCTTGGGGCGGGGGGCCACTTACAATGAGCAGTTCTTC.

The chain links TRBV3-1 (or the pseudogene TRBV3-2) to TRBJ1-2; 8 nucleotides match TRBD1. With V trimmed by 2 bases and J by 3 bases, 5 bases remained unmatched. The CDR3 has 15 amino acids. CDR1 and CDR2 (germline): LGHDT, YNNKEL (reference sequence). The CDR3 here is CASSQPQGAYYGYTF. In nucleotides, the CDR3 is TGTGCCAGCAGCCAACCGCAGGGGGCTTACTATGGCTACACCTTC.

The chain joins TRBV19 to TRBJ1-2; TRBD1 might be the D (5 bases). The CDR3 spans 13 residues. Germline CDR1 and CDR2: LNHDA and SQIVND (reference sequence). Trimming left V 3 bases short and J 5 bases short, with 10 bases between. CDR3 coding DNA: TGTGCCAGTAGTATCAGCAGGGCATATGGCTACACCTTC. Its translation is CASSISRAYGYTF.

The V call is TRBV27, the J call TRBJ2-7, with a tentative D call TRBD2 (5 bases). The CDR3 sequence is 13 residues long. Trimming cost V 5 bases and J 4 bases, with 12 bases left between them. Looked up from germline, CDR1 is MNHEY and CDR2 is SMNVEV (reference sequence). CDR3 DNA sequence: TGTGCCAGCAGTGGAGAGGGCTGGTACGAGCAGTACTTC. It translates to CASSGEGWYEQYF.

This clone was detected only once. J is TRBJ1-6 and V is TRBV19; the D is unclear. The CDR3 is made up of 14 amino acids. The germline V gene has CDR1 LNHDA and CDR2 SQIVND (reference sequence). V was shortened by 3 bases and J by 8 bases, with 11 bases between the two germline ends. CDR3 nucleotides: TGTGCCAGTAGTATTTATCTCTTTTATTCACCCCTCCACTTT. It specifies CASSIYLFYSPLHF.

V and J are TRBV2 and TRBJ1-5; no clear D. Germline CDR1 reads SNHLY; CDR2 reads FYNNEI. CDR3 length equals 13 residues. V was trimmed by 6 bases and J by 10 bases, leaving 16 bases between them. In DNA form, the CDR3 reads TGTGCCAGCAGACAATCAACAGTTTATCCCCAGCATTTT. Translating gives CASRQSTVYPQHF.

This sequence joins TRBV19 and TRBJ1-4, with D unclear. The CDR3 is 14 residues long. V lost 10 bases and J lost 2, with 14 bases in between. Germline CDR1 and CDR2: LNHDA and SQIVND (reference sequence). In DNA form, the CDR3 reads TGTGCCACCCAGTCGCCCGGGACTAATGAAAAACTGTTTTTT. This sequence encodes CATQSPGTNEKLFF.

Comments on this clone: In the same sample, other DNA sequences code for this CDR3. The chain has TRBV3-1 (or the pseudogene TRBV3-2) and TRBJ2-6, with unresolved D. The CDR3 runs 15 residues. V shed 0 bases and J shed 0 bases, with 3 bases lying between them. CDR1 and CDR2 (germline): LGHDT, YNNKEL (reference sequence). The chain's CDR3 is CASSQDSSGANVLTF. The DNA for the CDR3 is TGTGCCAGCAGCCAAGACAGCTCTGGGGCCAACGTCCTGACTTTC.

V and J are TRBV5-1 and TRBJ2-2, with D possibly matching TRBD2 (6 bases). V was cut by 2 bases and J by 3 bases, with 8 bases left in between. Germline V gene data show CDR1 as SGHRS and CDR2 as YFSETQ. This CDR3 comprises 14 residues. The CDR3 region is CASSFGGYTGELFF. The CDR3 nucleotides are TGCGCCAGCAGCTTCGGGGGATACACCGGGGAGCTGTTTTTT.

The sample holds a few counts of this clone. The chain recombines TRBV4-1 with TRBJ2-2, with D tentatively TRBD2 (6 bases). The CDR3 is 14 amino acids. V gave up 8 bases and J gave up 6 bases, with 16 bases separating them. Germline values: CDR1 MGHRA, CDR2 YSYEKL. CDR3 coding DNA: TGCGCCAGCCGTAGACCCGGAGGGTCCGGGGAGCTGTTTTTT. Translated: CASRRPGGSGELFF.

V and J are TRBV27 and TRBJ2-7; 7 nucleotides agree with TRBD1. V dropped 0 bases and J dropped 6; count of bases not matched to a gene: 8. The germline CDR1 and CDR2 sequences are MNHEY and SMNVEV (reference sequence). This CDR3 spans 15 amino acids. In nucleotides, the CDR3 is TGTGCCAGCAGTTTATCCCCGCGCCGGACAGGCGAGCAGTACTTC. The encoded protein is CASSLSPRRTGEQYF.